Shown below are 30 T cell receptor beta chains from a single sample sequenced in a study of blood T cell repertoires in COVID-19 (dated by TCRdb to 2020 to 2022). Preparation of the library involved the immunoSEQ multiplex PCR assay. TCRdb holds this immuneACCESS table with in-frame rearrangements only. Some clones are missing; in checked studies, unresolved V genes explain under half, and the rest has no known cause. In all, the sample holds fewer than 250,000 clones, and around 82% of those were seen once. The ten largest account for 4.8% of the sample. The sequenced sample was PBMCs or T cells enriched from blood (not recorded which). The source of these receptors is a woman aged 50 to 60 who had been exposed to COVID-19.

The rearrangement links TRBV4-3 to TRBJ1-3, with D possibly matching TRBD1 (6 bases). V shed 0 bases and J shed 4 bases, with 10 bases lying between them. Germline lookup yields CDR1 LGHNA and CDR2 YSLEER. The CDR3 loop spans 15 amino acids. The CDR3 DNA reads as TGCGCCAGCAGCCAAGATCCGACAGGAGGAAACACCATATATTTT. Translation: CASSQDPTGGNTIYF.

Only a few counts were recorded for this clone. The rearrangement uses TRBV28 and TRBJ1-6; 7 bases match TRBD1. CDR1 is MDHEN, CDR2 SYDVKM, per germline. V dropped 5 bases and J dropped 14; count of bases not matched to a gene: 9. This CDR3 contains 13 residues. The CDR3 is CASSTQGGPTLHF. The CDR3 DNA follows: TGTGCCAGCAGTACCCAAGGGGGCCCTACCCTCCACTTT.

The rearrangement uses TRBV27 and TRBJ1-3; 8 bases are shared with TRBD1. Per germline, CDR1 MNHEY and CDR2 SMNVEV (reference sequence). This CDR3 has 16 amino acids. With 6 bases clipped from V and 0 bases from J, the junction kept 7 bases outside the gene matches. CDR3: CASSPGTGLSGNTIYF. In DNA, the CDR3 is TGTGCCAGCAGCCCCGGGACAGGTCTCTCTGGAAACACCATATATTTT.

In this sample, this clone turned up once. This chain joins TRBV7-2 and TRBJ2-7; no firm D call. Germline CDR1 and CDR2: SGHTA and FQGNSA. The CDR3 loop spans 14 amino acids. V lost 1 base and J lost 3, with 10 bases in between. CDR3 in DNA: TGTGCCAGCAGCTTAGGACCGGGTGACTACGAGCAGTACTTC. Its protein product is CASSLGPGDYEQYF.

The rearrangement links TRBV6-5 to TRBJ1-1; D is perhaps TRBD1 (6 bases). Looked up from germline, CDR1 is MNHEY and CDR2 is SVGAGI. V shed 0 bases and J shed 10 bases, with 12 bases lying between them. CDR3 length: 13 amino acids. Here the CDR3 reads CASSYSEGVGAFF. CDR3 coding DNA: TGTGCCAGCAGTTACTCAGAGGGGGTAGGAGCTTTCTTT.

The genes are TRBV6-5 and TRBJ1-4; 10 nucleotides agree with TRBD1. Germline loops: CDR1 MNHEY, CDR2 SVGAGI. After removal of 6 bases from V and 6 bases from J, the junction contained 4 bases not matched to a gene. CDR3 length: 14 residues. CDR3: CASSPGTGDEKLFF. The CDR3 bases are TGTGCCAGCAGCCCCGGGACAGGGGATGAAAAACTGTTTTTT.

The chain has TRBV28 and TRBJ1-2; 8 nucleotides align to TRBD1. This CDR3 spans 15 amino acids. Germline trimming cut 6 bases from V and 4 bases from J; bases unmatched to any gene: 10. The germline CDR1 and CDR2 sequences are MDHEN and SYDVKM. CDR3: CASRLNPGTGYGYTF. In DNA, the CDR3 is TGTGCCAGCAGGCTAAATCCCGGGACAGGCTATGGCTACACCTTC.

The table lists this clone with a count of one. The DNA of the CDR3 is TGTGCCAGCAGCTTCAAAGGGGGCAGTTCCTCTGCTAACTATGGCTACACCTTC. Amino acid sequence: CASSFKGGSSSANYGYTF. The genes are TRBV7-2 and TRBJ1-2, with TRBD1 matching over 7 bases. V was pared by 3 bases and J by 0 bases, with 13 bases of the junction left unmatched. This CDR3 has 18 amino acids. In germline, CDR1 is SGHTA, CDR2 FQGNSA. Combining the CDR3 with reference TRBV7-2 and TRBJ1-2 gives the whole variable domain GAGVSQSPSNKVTEKGKDVELRCDPISGHTALYWYRQSLGQGLEFLIYFQGNSAPDKSGLPSDRFSAERTGGSVSTLTIQRTQQEDSAVYLCASSFKGGSSSANYGYTFGSGTRLTVV.

The chain carries TRBV19 and TRBJ2-7, with 7 bases matching TRBD2. Germline loops: CDR1 LNHDA, CDR2 SQIVND (reference sequence). The V segment lost 6 bases and the J segment 4 bases; nucleotides outside the gene matches: 12. The CDR3 length is 15 residues. The CDR3 DNA reads TGTGCCAGTAGCTTGGACGGGGCCGGGGGGTACGAGCAGTACTTC. Protein sequence: CASSLDGAGGYEQYF.

The chain links TRBV18 to TRBJ1-2, with 8 positions matching TRBD1. This CDR3 region has 15 residues. The J segment lost 4 bases and the V segment lost 3 bases, leaving 7 bases of the junction unmatched. Germline values: CDR1 KGHSH, CDR2 LQKENI. The CDR3 loop reads CASSPRQGISYGYTF. The CDR3 DNA reads TGTGCCAGCTCACCGCGACAGGGGATCTCCTATGGCTACACCTTC.

The chain joins TRBV13 to TRBJ2-1, with a weak D call TRBD2 (5 bases). The CDR3 is 14 residues long. V gave up 6 bases and J gave up 7 bases, with 16 bases separating them. Germline V gene lookup returns CDR1 PRHDT and CDR2 FYEKMQ (reference sequence). The CDR3 sequence: CASSPPGSANEQFF. The CDR3 DNA follows: TGTGCCAGCAGTCCGCCCGGTAGCGCGAATGAGCAGTTCTTC.

This chain's CDR3 is CASSLEVSSDMNTEAFF. CDR3 DNA sequence: TGTGCCAGCAGCTTAGAGGTCAGTTCCGACATGAACACTGAAGCTTTCTTT. The chain has TRBV7-9 and TRBJ1-1; D gene unclear. Trimming removed 1 base from V and 0 bases from J, with 15 bases in between. Germline V gene sequence: CDR1 SEHNR, CDR2 FQNEAQ (reference sequence). The CDR3 is 17 amino acids.

This chain joins TRBV12-5 and TRBJ1-6; weak D call: TRBD1 (6 bases). The germline V gene has CDR1 LGHNT and CDR2 FRNRAP. V lost 1 base to trimming and J lost 9 bases, with 25 bases between them. This CDR3 has 19 residues. The CDR3 protein is CASGLAPDRTAVPISPLHF. CDR3 bases: TGTGCTAGTGGTTTGGCCCCAGACCGGACAGCCGTCCCCATTTCACCCCTCCACTTT.

The chain combines TRBV10-3 with TRBJ2-3, with 9 bases that match TRBD2. V was pared by 6 bases and J by 2 bases, with 3 bases of the junction left unmatched. Germline V lookup: CDR1 ENHRY, CDR2 SYGVKD. The CDR3 contains 14 residues. This chain's CDR3 is CAISLAGTTDTQYF. The DNA for the CDR3 is TGTGCCATCAGCCTAGCGGGGACCACAGATACGCAGTATTTT.

This rearrangement joins TRBV12-3 or TRBV12-4 to TRBJ1-1; a weak D match, TRBD1 (6 bases). The CDR3 has 12 residues. Trimming removed 1 base at V and 12 bases at J, with 12 bases between. CDR3 sequence (DNA): TGTGCCAGCAGTTTAGGGGGGCAGGGACCTTTCTTT. Translated, it gives CASSLGGQGPFF.

This chain joins TRBV10-2 and TRBJ2-1; 8 nucleotides match TRBD1. Trimming removed 3 bases from V and 12 bases from J; junction bases left unmatched: 10. This CDR3 contains 14 residues. Germline V CDR1 and CDR2: WSHSY, SAAADI. This CDR3 reads CASSDQGALQGQFF. The CDR3 nucleotides read TGCGCCAGCAGTGACCAGGGGGCCCTTCAAGGGCAGTTCTTC.

The rearrangement links TRBV2 to TRBJ1-4, with a weak D call TRBD1 (5 bases). CDR1 is SNHLY, CDR2 FYNNEI, per germline. The V end was cut by 5 bases, the J end by 8 bases, with 15 bases between. The CDR3 is 14 residues long. CDR3 nucleotide sequence: TGTGCCAGCAGTCTGGGGGGGAGCGGCGAAAAACTGTTTTTT. Protein sequence: CASSLGGSGEKLFF.

The table lists this clone with a count of one. The chain couples TRBV27 to TRBJ1-1; TRBD1 agrees at 7 bases. This CDR3 contains 14 residues. V lost 8 bases and J lost 1; bases outside the gene matches: 7. The germline V gene encodes CDR1 MNHEY and CDR2 SMNVEV (reference sequence). Here the CDR3 reads CASSLGQKNTEAFF. The DNA of the CDR3 is TGTGCCAGCTCACTGGGACAGAAGAACACTGAAGCTTTCTTT.

This clone was found a few times. This chain joins TRBV11-2 and TRBJ1-6; TRBD1 might be the D (5 bases). Germline V CDR1 and CDR2: SGHAT, FQNNGV. V lost 5 bases to trimming and J lost 7 bases, with 9 bases between them. The CDR3 runs 13 residues. The CDR3 DNA reads TGTGCCAGCAGCGGAAAGGGGAATTCACCCCTCCACTTT. Protein: CASSGKGNSPLHF.

The chain has TRBV27 and TRBJ2-7; D might be TRBD2 (6 bases). Germline-derived CDR1 and CDR2 are MNHEY and SMNVEV (reference sequence). This CDR3 region has 13 residues. The ends were cut back, 2 bases at V and 1 base at J, with 6 bases in the middle. CDR3 in amino acids: CASSLGGSYEQYF. The CDR3, as DNA: TGTGCCAGCAGTTTAGGGGGGTCCTACGAGCAGTACTTC.

This clone is a singleton in its sample. The chain joins TRBV18 to TRBJ2-3; D ambiguous. Germline V gene lookup returns CDR1 KGHSH and CDR2 LQKENI. The V gene lost 3 bases and the J gene lost 6 bases, with 10 bases spanning the gap. CDR3 length: 13 amino acids. CDR3 coding DNA: TGTGCCAGCTCACCTACTACCGGGGATACGCAGTATTTT. Encoded protein: CASSPTTGDTQYF. The full variable domain, in which reference TRBV18 and TRBJ2-3 provide the parts outside the CDR3, is NAGVMQNPRHLVRRRGQEARLRCSPMKGHSHVYWYRQLPEEGLKFMVYLQKENIIDESGMPKERFSAEFPKEGPSILRIQQVVRGDSAAYFCASSPTTGDTQYFGPGTRLTVL.

This rearrangement joins TRBV6-1 to TRBJ1-3, with no clear D. The germline V and J ends were trimmed by 2 bases and 4 bases, with 12 bases remaining between them. This CDR3 has 15 amino acids. The germline V gene encodes CDR1 MNHNS and CDR2 SASEGT. The CDR3 region is CASSERQARGNTIYF. CDR3 DNA sequence: TGTGCCAGCAGTGAAAGGCAGGCCAGGGGAAACACCATATATTTT.

The chain links TRBV7-2 to TRBJ1-2, with TRBD1 matching 7 bases. CDR1 is SGHTA and CDR2 is FQGNSA in the germline V gene. CDR3 length: 17 residues. Trimming took 2 bases from V and 4 from J; bases not matched to a gene: 13. In DNA, the CDR3 is TGTGCCAGCAGCTTAAGTCTCGGGGACAGCTTCTCCTATGGCTACACCTTC. This codes for CASSLSLGDSFSYGYTF.

The J gene is TRBJ2-3, the V gene TRBV27; 9 nucleotides line up with TRBD2. V lost 8 bases to trimming and J lost 4 bases; unmatched junction nucleotides: 7. The CDR3 totals 14 residues. Germline V gene data show CDR1 as MNHEY and CDR2 as SMNVEV (reference sequence). The CDR3 DNA follows: TGTGCCAGCTCAGGACTAGCGAGGCCAGATACGCAGTATTTT. Its translation: CASSGLARPDTQYF.

J is TRBJ1-2 and V is TRBV6-1; 7 nucleotides match TRBD1. Germline CDR1 reads MNHNS; CDR2 reads SASEGT. J was trimmed by 3 bases and V by 2 bases; bases with no gene match: 12. This CDR3 comprises 17 residues. The CDR3 is CASSEIWRQGVDYGYTF. The CDR3, as DNA: TGTGCCAGCAGTGAAATCTGGAGGCAGGGGGTGGACTATGGCTACACCTTC.

This clone was seen only once. This sequence joins TRBV5-1 and TRBJ1-2; 8 bases are a match to TRBD1. CDR1 SGHRS and CDR2 YFSETQ come from the germline V gene. V shed 3 bases, J shed 4 bases, and the junction held 2 bases outside the gene matches. The CDR3 sequence is 13 residues long. The chain's CDR3 is CASSYGQGYGYTF. CDR3 nucleotides: TGCGCCAGCAGCTACGGACAGGGCTATGGCTACACCTTC.

The chain is built from TRBV7-2 and TRBJ2-2; 14 nucleotides align to TRBD2. Trimming took 5 bases from V and 5 from J; bases not matched to a gene: 4. Germline CDR1 is SGHTA and CDR2 is FQGNSA. The CDR3 runs 16 residues. The CDR3 nucleotides are TGTGCCAGCAGCAAGGGACTAGCGGGGGTAACCGGGGAGCTGTTTTTT. Encoded protein: CASSKGLAGVTGELFF. The whole variable domain, filled in from reference TRBV7-2 and TRBJ2-2, reads GAGVSQSPSNKVTEKGKDVELRCDPISGHTALYWYRQSLGQGLEFLIYFQGNSAPDKSGLPSDRFSAERTGGSVSTLTIQRTQQEDSAVYLCASSKGLAGVTGELFFGEGSRLTVL.

Remarks on this clone: Other DNA variants within this sample encode the same CDR3. CDR3 region: CASSLGTSNTEAFF. The CDR3 bases are TGCGCCAGCAGCTTGGGAACTTCGAACACTGAAGCTTTCTTT. The chain employs TRBV5-1 and TRBJ1-1; D is ambiguous. CDR1 and CDR2 (germline): SGHRS, YFSETQ. V shed 0 bases and J shed 1 base, with 7 bases lying between them. The CDR3 spans 14 residues. The variable domain in full, with the rest retrieved from reference TRBV5-1 and TRBJ1-1, is KAGVTQTPRYLIKTRGQQVTLSCSPISGHRSVSWYQQTPGQGLQFLFEYFSETQRNKGNFPGRFSGRQFSNSRSEMNVSTLELGDSALYLCASSLGTSNTEAFFGQGTRLTVV.

V and J are TRBV30 and TRBJ1-1; the match to TRBD1 covers 11 bases. Per the germline V gene, CDR1 is GTSNPN and CDR2 is SVGIG (reference sequence). This CDR3 is 11 amino acids long. In DNA, the CDR3 is TGTGGGGGACAGGGGGACACTGAAGCTTTCTTT. Its translation is CGGQGDTEAFF.

This chain uses TRBV5-1 with TRBJ1-1; 7 bases are shared with TRBD1. Germline V gene lookup returns CDR1 SGHRS and CDR2 YFSETQ. The CDR3 totals 15 residues. Trimming cost V 3 bases and J 3 bases; bases outside gene matches: 8. The DNA of the CDR3 is TGCGCCAGCAGCTCGGAGGGGGCTGGAGACACTGAAGCTTTCTTT. Amino acid sequence: CASSSEGAGDTEAFF.